This T cell receptor beta chain appears in the sequencing data of a study of blood T cell repertoires in COVID-19. For the study at large: Both acute and convalescent COVID-19 samples were obtained from the United States, Italy and Spain.

Some clones are missing from TCRdb's copy, which holds only in-frame ones; the method was immunoSEQ multiplex PCR. The top ten clones hold 22% of a sample with 55,000 to 70,000 clones, 87% of them seen once. This TCR was sampled from a woman of 80 years or more with COVID-19, enrolled during active disease. The sequenced material came from peripheral blood.

The CDR3 DNA reads TGTGCCAGTACCGAATCATGGAGGGACTACAATGAGCAGTTCTTC. It specifies CASTESWRDYNEQFF. This sequence joins TRBV19 and TRBJ2-1, with D possibly TRBD2 on 6 matching bases. The germline gives CDR1 LNHDA, CDR2 SQIVND (reference sequence). Trimming took off 7 bases at V and 3 bases at J, with 16 bases between the two ends. CDR3 size: 15 residues.